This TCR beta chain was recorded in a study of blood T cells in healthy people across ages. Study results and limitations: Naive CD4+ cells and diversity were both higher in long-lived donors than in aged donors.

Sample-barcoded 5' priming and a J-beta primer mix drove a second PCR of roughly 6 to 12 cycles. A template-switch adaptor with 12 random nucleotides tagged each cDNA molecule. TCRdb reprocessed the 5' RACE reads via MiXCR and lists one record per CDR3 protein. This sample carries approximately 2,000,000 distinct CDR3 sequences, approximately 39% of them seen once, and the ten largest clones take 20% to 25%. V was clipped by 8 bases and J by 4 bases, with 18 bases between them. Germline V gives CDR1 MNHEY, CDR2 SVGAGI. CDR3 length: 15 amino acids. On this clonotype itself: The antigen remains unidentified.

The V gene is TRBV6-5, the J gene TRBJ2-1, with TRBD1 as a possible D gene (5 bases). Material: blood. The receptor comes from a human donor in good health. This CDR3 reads CASCPRQGSYNEQFF. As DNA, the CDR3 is TGTGCCAGCTGCCCCCGGCAGGGTTCTTACAATGAGCAGTTCTTC.